The clone carrying this TCR beta chain was seen a few times. No antigen is known for it. Looked up from germline, CDR1 is DFQATT and CDR2 is SNEGSKA (reference sequence). Trimming cost V 1 base and J 3 bases; bases outside gene matches: 5. CDR3 size: 14 residues. The data derive from a study of T cells in Graves' hyperthyroidism and ophthalmopathy. Study outcomes and limitations: Researchers found most expanded thyroid clonotypes above 0.001 in blood as well.

The investigators amplified TCR beta CDR3 regions from RNA transcripts. The study used the HTBI primer set for a first-round RT-PCR of the TCR CDR3. TCRdb re-derived calls from the multiplex PCR reads in MiXCR, one entry per CDR3 protein. The sample consists of approximately 700,000 distinct CDR3 sequences, less than 20% of them appearing once. The chain joins TRBV20-1 to TRBJ2-5; 7 nucleotides agree with TRBD2. Material for sequencing was blood. This receptor was obtained from a man younger than 30 with Graves' hyperthyroidism. The CDR3 loop is CSARVAGVKETQYF. DNA for the CDR3: TGCAGTGCTAGAGTGGCGGGAGTTAAAGAGACCCAGTACTTC.